A selection of T cell receptor beta chains follows, all from one sample in a study of CD8+ T cells in alopecia areata. Sequencing was performed with immunoSEQ multiplex PCR; in TCRdb, only in-frame clones are kept and a portion is missing. The sample holds under 300,000 clones, roughly two thirds seen once. The sequenced sample was CD4+ T cells sorted from blood, obtained at week 0. The receptors shown here come from a human donor with alopecia areata. Each CDR3 is given without its conserved first and last residue. Size is omitted from some rows. Given values are once, few, many or a class for expanded clones.

cdr3_length	clone_size	j_call	v_call	cdr3_aa
12	-	TRBJ1-4	TRBV30	AWTPGQGREKLF
11	-	TRBJ2-5	TRBV30	AWSDSLAETQY
10	-	TRBJ1-2	TRBV30	AWSVSAYGYT
12	-	TRBJ2-5	TRBV29-1	SVAVAGPGETQY
17	-	TRBJ1-6	TRBV4-3	ASSQAKPSPSSYNSPLH
13	-	TRBJ2-5	TRBV14	ASSLWGAHQETQY
10	few	TRBJ1-2	TRBV2	ASSEGVYGYT
13	-	TRBJ1-2	TRBV27	ASSPGDRGRIGYT
10	-	TRBJ2-5	TRBV29-1	SGRTGAETQY
15	-	TRBJ1-6	TRBV9	ASSARRRSSYNSPLH
9	-	TRBJ2-7	TRBV20-1	SARGRHEQY
14	-	TRBJ2-6	TRBV4-2	ASSQGYRAGANVLT
9	-	TRBJ1-1	TRBV10-3	AIKTNTEAF
9	-	TRBJ2-5	TRBV30	AWSSPPTQY
10	-	TRBJ2-3	TRBV10-3	AISESRDTQY
13	-	TRBJ2-7	TRBV7-9	ASSQIQGVSYEQY
14	-	TRBJ2-3	TRBV10-3	AIRATRDRVTDTQY
13	few	TRBJ1-5	TRBV5-1	ASSPDATGNQPQH
9	-	TRBJ1-2	TRBV6-5	ASTNYYGYT
10	-	TRBJ1-6	TRBV6-5	ASSPAGSPLH
9	-	TRBJ1-1	TRBV30	AWSRWVEAF
11	-	TRBJ2-3	TRBV29-1	SVEDGTGSTQY
14	-	TRBJ2-3	TRBV19	ASSRLAGAFTDTQY
12	few	TRBJ2-7	TRBV6-5	ASSRLIRAGEQY
12	-	TRBJ1-2	TRBV5-1	ASSLATEYYGYT
12	-	TRBJ1-5	TRBV29-1	SVRDTLSNQPQH
13	-	TRBJ2-7	TRBV4-3	ASSQEGTTTYEQY
8	-	TRBJ2-3	TRBV7-9	ASNTDTQY
13	-	TRBJ1-5	TRBV6-6	ASSIGGASNQPQH
10	-	TRBJ1-4	TRBV29-1	SAGLQGGILF
13	-	TRBJ2-5	TRBV11-2	ASSWALAGAETQY